The T cell receptor beta chain described here comes from a study of long-term antiretroviral therapy in people with HIV. In the study overall: By about a decade, the earliest samples predate the 2015 immediate-ART recommendation. Study-wide findings and caveats: Repertoires looked antigen-experienced, with only a slight naive shift after ART.

Until DNA extraction, the samples held between about 0.9-11 million cryopreserved PBMC. Trimming cost V 3 bases and J 10 bases, with 10 bases left between them. In germline, CDR1 is WSHSY, CDR2 SAAADI. The CDR3 has 13 residues. Only a few counts were recorded for this clone. The antigen is unknown. immunoSEQ v3.0 was run at survey level. Sequencing aimed at 40,000-50,000 T-cell genomes per sample. Sequenced by immunoSEQ multiplex PCR; TCRdb stores in-frame clones only, minus some. The profile shows about 28,000 clones, about 86% of them singletons. The clonotype was recovered from a woman aged 25 to 39 with HIV. Sequencing used unsorted PBMCs, obtained 0.8 years after starting antiretroviral therapy. The chain has TRBV10-2 and TRBJ1-6; D is undetermined. The CDR3 region has the DNA TGCGCCAGCAGTGACCCGGATAGATCACCCCTCCACTTT. This gives the protein CASSDPDRSPLHF.